Below are 19 T cell receptor beta chains sequenced from a single sample in a study of patients and donors after allogeneic stem cell transplantation. MiXCR was run by TCRdb on the RT-PCR reads, yielding one entry per CDR3 protein. Here the sample spans about a million distinct CDR3 sequences, roughly 18% being singletons. The specimen sequenced was blood, either unsorted or a sorted T cell fraction (not recorded which). These receptors originate from a human donor who was either an allogeneic HSCT recipient or a stem cell or donor lymphocyte infusion donor (not recorded which). It is not recorded whose cells these are; they may come from a transplant donor.

In regard to this clonotype: The CDR3 does not close with the conserved phenylalanine or tryptophan, likely indicating a read error. The chain uses TRBV9 and TRBJ2-1; 8 bases align to TRBD2. Germline V CDR1 and CDR2: SGDLS, YYNGEE. This CDR3 region has 16 residues. J gave up 2 bases and V 4 bases, and 8 bases lay outside the gene matches. DNA for the CDR3: TGTGCCAGCAGCCTATGGCGGGAGGCCACCTACAATGAGCAGTTCCTC. Translating it yields CASSLWREATYNEQFL.

The chain combines TRBV12-3 or TRBV12-4 with TRBJ1-6, with TRBD1 matching 11 bases. J gave up 9 bases and V 1 base, and 5 bases lay outside the gene matches. This CDR3 is 16 amino acids long. The CDR3 coding sequence is TGTGCCAGCAGTTTAGGGGACAGGGGGGTCGGTTCACCCCTCCACTTT. As protein: CASSLGDRGVGSPLHF.

Only a few counts were recorded for this clonotype. This sequence joins TRBV7-2 and TRBJ1-5, with 9 bases lining up with TRBD1. V trimming: 4 bases; J trimming: 7 bases; junction bases outside the gene matches: 5. In germline, CDR1 is SGHTA, CDR2 FQGNSA. CDR3 length equals 14 residues. DNA of the CDR3: TGTGCCAGCAGCTGGGACAGGGCACGGCAGCCCCAGCATTTT. Protein sequence: CASSWDRARQPQHF.

This clonotype was counted between two and nine times. This rearrangement joins TRBV5-1 to TRBJ1-1; 10 bases fit TRBD1. Looked up from germline, CDR1 is SGHRS and CDR2 is YFSETQ. The CDR3 covers 15 residues. V lost 2 bases and J lost 5; bases outside the gene matches: 6. CDR3 nucleotides: TGCGCCAGCAGCTTTGACAGGGGGCAAAATACTGAAGCTTTCTTT. Translation gives CASSFDRGQNTEAFF.

J is TRBJ2-1 and V is TRBV27; 9 bases agree with TRBD1. The CDR3 is made up of 16 amino acids. The trim removed 4 bases at V and 8 bases at J, leaving 12 bases unmatched. Per germline, CDR1 MNHEY and CDR2 SMNVEV (reference sequence). Written as DNA, the CDR3 is TGTGCCAGCAGTTATATTCCTGGGACAGGGTCCCATGAGCAGTTCTTC. It translates to CASSYIPGTGSHEQFF.

This clonotype was detected only a few times. The V and J genes are TRBV11-2 and TRBJ2-7; 10 bases are a match to TRBD2. With 5 bases clipped from V and 8 bases from J, the junction kept 12 bases outside the gene matches. The CDR3 has 15 residues. Per the germline V gene, CDR1 is SGHAT and CDR2 is FQNNGV. In nucleotides, the CDR3 is TGTGCCAGCAGCCCATTAAGCGGGAGGGGTTTTCAGCAGTACTTC. It translates to CASSPLSGRGFQQYF.

V is TRBV4-2 and J is TRBJ1-6; D is unclear. Germline-derived CDR1 and CDR2 are LGHNA and YNFKEQ. Trimming removed 0 bases at V and 9 bases at J, with 6 bases between. The CDR3 runs to 13 residues. CDR3 loop: CASSQDRISPLHF. The CDR3 DNA sequence: TGTGCCAGCAGCCAAGATCGCATTTCACCCCTCCACTTT.

This chain joins TRBV10-3 and TRBJ1-4; D uncertain. CDR1 and CDR2 (germline): ENHRY, SYGVKD. The CDR3 is 15 amino acids. Trimming left V 2 bases short and J 8 bases short, with 15 bases between. CDR3 coding DNA: TGTGCCATCAGTGAGAGAGGTCGGAAGGGCGAAAAACTGTTTTTT. Encoded protein: CAISERGRKGEKLFF.

As DNA, the CDR3 is TGCAGTGCTAGCGACAGCCATAGCAATCAGCCCCAGCATTTT. This gives the protein CSASDSHSNQPQHF. The rearrangement joins TRBV20-1 to TRBJ1-5; D is possibly TRBD1 (5 bases). Germline V CDR1 and CDR2: DFQATT, SNEGSKA (reference sequence). Trimming removed 3 bases from V and 0 bases from J, with 9 bases in between. The CDR3 is 14 amino acids.

The gene calls are TRBV7-9 and TRBJ2-2, with 8 nucleotides matching TRBD1. V lost 8 bases, J lost 6 bases, and 11 bases stayed unmatched. The CDR3 contains 15 residues. Germline CDR1 and CDR2: SEHNR and FQNEAQ (reference sequence). CDR3 nucleotide sequence: TGTGCCAGCTATCTAAATACGGACAGGGCCGGGGAGCTGTTTTTT. This sequence encodes CASYLNTDRAGELFF.

The chain combines TRBV5-5 with TRBJ2-7; TRBD2 aligns across 11 bases. V gave up 4 bases and J gave up 7 bases; unmatched junction bases: 4. The CDR3 covers 13 residues. Germline-derived CDR1 and CDR2 are SGHKS and YYEKEE (reference sequence). The CDR3 nucleotides are TGTGCCAGCAGCGCGGGACTAGCGGAGGAGCAGTACTTC. This gives the protein CASSAGLAEEQYF.

This clonotype was seen a few times. Here the CDR3 DNA reads TGCAGCGTTGAGCGGAGGGGTGGTGAAAAACTGTTTTTT. Amino acids: CSVERRGGEKLFF. The J gene is TRBJ1-4, the V gene TRBV29-1; maybe TRBD1 (5 bases). The germline V gene has CDR1 SQVTM and CDR2 ANQGSEA. V lost 3 bases to trimming and J lost 7 bases, with 12 bases between them. The CDR3 has 13 residues.

The gene calls are TRBV12-3 or TRBV12-4 and TRBJ2-3; D is tentatively TRBD1 or TRBD2 (5 bases each). This CDR3 spans 18 amino acids. Trimming took 2 bases from V and 2 from J, leaving 20 bases between them. The CDR3 loop is CASSLRDPARGPTDTQYF. The CDR3 bases are TGTGCCAGCAGTTTACGGGACCCTGCACGGGGCCCCACAGATACGCAGTATTTT.

This clonotype was recorded many times. The V and J genes are TRBV4-3 and TRBJ2-2; no definite D call. Trimming removed 3 bases at V and 7 bases at J, with 9 bases between. CDR3 length: 13 residues. Germline CDR1 is LGHNA and CDR2 is YSLEER. Here the CDR3 reads CASSQWAFGELFF. Written as DNA, the CDR3 is TGCGCCAGCAGCCAGTGGGCTTTCGGGGAGCTGTTTTTT.

The chain employs TRBV5-1 and TRBJ2-1; a possible D gene is TRBD2 (6 bases). Germline V CDR1 and CDR2: SGHRS, YFSETQ. The ends were cut back, 2 bases at V and 7 bases at J, with 16 bases in the middle. The CDR3 spans 15 residues. The CDR3 reads CASSLGGTIGNEQFF. CDR3 nucleotides: TGCGCCAGCAGCTTAGGCGGGACCATCGGTAATGAGCAGTTCTTC. The whole variable domain, remainder taken from reference TRBV5-1 and TRBJ2-1, is KAGVTQTPRYLIKTRGQQVTLSCSPISGHRSVSWYQQTPGQGLQFLFEYFSETQRNKGNFPGRFSGRQFSNSRSEMNVSTLELGDSALYLCASSLGGTIGNEQFFGPGTRLTVL.

The chain couples TRBV7-7 to TRBJ2-2; TRBD2 matches at 11 bases. Germline CDR1 is SSHAT and CDR2 is FNYEAQ (reference sequence). The J segment lost 7 bases and the V segment lost 4 bases, leaving 8 bases of the junction unmatched. The CDR3 extends over 16 amino acids. CDR3 in DNA: TGTGCCAGCAGCTCCTATAGCGGGAGGGGAAGCGGGGAGCTGTTTTTT. Translation gives CASSSYSGRGSGELFF.

This clonotype was counted between two and nine times. The genes are TRBV6-6 and TRBJ1-3; D unclear. The CDR3 totals 12 residues. In germline, CDR1 is MNHNY, CDR2 SVGAGI (reference sequence). V was cut by 1 base and J by 8 bases, with 6 bases left in between. CDR3 in DNA: TGTGCCAGCAGTTACTTTCCGGACACCATATATTTT. Its translation: CASSYFPDTIYF.

J is TRBJ2-7 and V is TRBV7-2; D is undetermined. The V gene's germline CDR1 is SGHTA and CDR2 FQGNSA. This CDR3 is 15 amino acids long. V lost 1 base and J lost 0, with 10 bases in between. CDR3 bases: TGTGCCAGCAGCTTAGAAGTCCAAGCCTCCTACGAGCAGTACTTC. Its protein is CASSLEVQASYEQYF.

In this sample, this clonotype turned up a few times. This chain links TRBV4-1 with TRBJ2-1; 10 nucleotides match TRBD1. Per germline, CDR1 MGHRA and CDR2 YSYEKL. V trimming: 3 bases; J trimming: 0 bases; junction bases outside the gene matches: 5. The CDR3 is 17 residues long. CDR3 coding DNA: TGCGCCAGCAGCCATCCCAGGACAGGGGGCTCCTACAATGAGCAGTTCTTC. Amino acid sequence: CASSHPRTGGSYNEQFF.